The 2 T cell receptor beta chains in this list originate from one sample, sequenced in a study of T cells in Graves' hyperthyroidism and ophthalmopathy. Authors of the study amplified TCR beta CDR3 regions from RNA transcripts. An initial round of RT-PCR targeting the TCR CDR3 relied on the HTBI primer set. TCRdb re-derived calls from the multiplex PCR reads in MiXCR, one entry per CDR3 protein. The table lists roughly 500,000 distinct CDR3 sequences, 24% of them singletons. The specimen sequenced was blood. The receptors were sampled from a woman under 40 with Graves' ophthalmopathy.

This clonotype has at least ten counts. CDR3 sequence reads: CASGLSRAYGYTF. The CDR3 bases are TGTGCTAGTGGTTTGAGCAGGGCCTATGGCTACACCTTC. The V call is TRBV12-5, the J call TRBJ1-2, with D possibly being TRBD1 (5 bases). The germline V and J ends were trimmed by 2 bases and 4 bases, with 8 bases remaining between them. In germline, CDR1 is LGHNT, CDR2 FRNRAP. The CDR3 totals 13 residues.

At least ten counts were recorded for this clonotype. The CDR3 sequence: CATSIPPAGSYEQYF. CDR3 DNA: TGTGCCACCAGCATTCCCCCGGCTGGTTCCTACGAGCAGTACTTC. The gene calls are TRBV15 and TRBJ2-7; D gene ambiguous. Trimming removed 4 bases at V and 1 base at J, with 14 bases between. Germline V gene data show CDR1 as LNHNV and CDR2 as YYDKDF (reference sequence). The CDR3 covers 15 residues.